This TCR beta chain stems from a study of type 1 regulatory T cells. For the study at large: T-allo10 is a Tr1-enriched, alloantigen-specific CD4 T cell product made in vitro. Study-level results: Compared with non-type 1 regulatory T cells, type 1 regulatory T cells showed a more restricted TCR repertoire.

As regards this clonotype: The antigen is unknown.

TCRdb used MiXCR to reprocess the reads, holding one entry per CDR3 protein. The table includes around 64,000 distinct CDR3 sequences, more than 20% detected once. The CDR3 runs to 12 residues. In germline, CDR1 is DFQATT, CDR2 SNEGSKA (reference sequence). This receptor was taken from a human donor in good health. V gene TRBV20-1 combines with J gene TRBJ2-5; D tentatively fits TRBD1 or TRBD2 (8 bases each). The specimen sequenced was cultured type 1 regulatory T (Tr1) cells, either the whole culture or a sorted fraction (not recorded which). CDR3 in DNA: TGCAGCATAGCGGGACAGGAAGAGACCCAGTACTTC. Amino acid sequence: CSIAGQEETQYF.